This TCR beta chain was retrieved from a study of T cells in localized non-small cell lung cancer. CDR1 is MNHGY and CDR2 is SAAAGT in the germline V gene. CDR3 length equals 14 residues. V was clipped by 5 bases and J by 3 bases, with 14 bases between them. TCRdb keeps only in-frame clones here, not all; method: immunoSEQ multiplex PCR. The sample has 2,000 to 2,500 clones, over 20% seen once. A remark on this clone: Antigen: not known.

The study, taken as a whole, reports: A median about 50 of the top 100 tumor clones appeared in adjacent lung. Higher blood T cell density tracked longer overall survival. Uninvolved adjacent lung showed peak T cell clonality, exceeding tumor.

V is TRBV6-8 and J is TRBJ2-7; a weak D match, TRBD1 (5 bases). The specimen comprised lung tumor tissue, sampled before any cancer treatment. This sequence was found in a male donor aged 60 or older with stage II lung adenocarcinoma. In nucleotides, the CDR3 is TGTGCCAGCAGTATCTTCCAGGGTAGCTACGAGCAGTACTTC. This codes for CASSIFQGSYEQYF.